This record covers a single T cell receptor (beta chain). Antigen: not known. Terminally differentiated effector memory CD45RA+ cells were excluded by CCR7 positive selection of CD45RO-negative cells. Adult donors, all healthy and HIV-negative, had no recent acute infections or vaccinations. This entry comes from a study of shared clonotypes between healthy human individuals. Study-wide results and caveats: Non-shared clonotypes showed lower generation probabilities than clonotypes common to all four donors. Blood alone was sampled, and tissue repertoires likely differ.

The protocol was immunoSEQ multiplex PCR, while the TCRdb copy is restricted to in-frame clones and leaves out a portion. The sample has around 2,000,000 clones, just over 90% seen once. Looked up from germline, CDR1 is SGHAT and CDR2 is FQNNGV. The CDR3 loop spans 13 amino acids. V was pared by 6 bases and J by 5 bases, with 10 bases between. The receptor was derived from a man between 18 and 29 years old in good health. Some clones in this sample may be carry-over from other donors' samples. V is TRBV11-2 and J is TRBJ2-2; D may be TRBD1 (5 bases). The sequenced sample was naive CD8+ T cells from PBMCs. CDR3 in amino acids: CASSEGVTGELFF. The CDR3 bases are TGTGCCAGCAGTGAAGGGGTGACCGGGGAGCTGTTTTTT.